A selection of T cell receptor beta chains follows, all from one sample in a study of PD-L1 blockade in urothelial cancer. Method: immunoSEQ multiplex PCR; TCRdb's copy keeps in-frame clones and lacks some. The data contain roughly 100,000 clones, approximately 86% of them seen just once; the ten biggest clones take up 2.4%. The sample consisted of PBMCs, taken around atezolizumab (anti-PD-L1) treatment. The source is a middle-aged man with urothelial cancer. The CDR3 runs from the conserved cysteine through the conserved F or W.

TRBV2 | CASANRVMNTEAFF
TRBV9 | CASSVEGFPGELFF
TRBV5-4 | CASTRSGANVLTF
TRBV27 | CASSPSGFYEQYF
TRBV6-1 | CASSEIRQGNTEAFF
TRBV4-1 | CASSTTLEQGANYGYTF
TRBV28 | CASSLQVEGSADTQYF
TRBV7-2 | CASSLRGHQPQHF
TRBV7-2 | CASSLERDETQYF
TRBV19 | CATRDRGDQPQHF
TRBV7-2 | CASSLLAGNTEAFF
TRBV5-1 | CASSLGLAANNEQFF
TRBV7-6 | CASSSQAGPSYF
TRBV7-9 | CASSPSFAYNEQFF
TRBV11-2 | CASSLLPEGETQYF
TRBV21-1 | CASSKTGNEQYF
TRBV19 | CASSLLGTGNGYTF
TRBV18 | CASSPGARTGELFF
TRBV4-2 | CASSREHRNTDTQYF
TRBV15 | CATSDGQGATEAFF
TRBV30 | CAWSVQRGGLSGYTF
TRBV6-5 | CASSYLTGNQPQHF
TRBV28 | CASPSRDNEQFF
TRBV5-1 | CASSRDGTSGRSVVDTQYF
TRBV19 | CASSILGQGAYSNQPQHF
TRBV19 | CASTPASGVGGYTF
TRBV18 | CASSRKLSTDEQFF
TRBV15 | CATSRAGREQFF
TRBV4-1 | CASSPGQLQKNTEAFF
TRBV4-1 | CASSHPAGLAESNEQFF
TRBV7-9 | CASSLAIPGTGDLNTIYF
TRBV19 | CASNPTGYNEQFF
TRBV28 | CASSLQGWSQPQHF
TRBV7-6 | CASSLSTDYNEQFF
TRBV28 | CASSLQPGLAEYNEQFF
TRBV11-2 | CASSWEGWGNEQFF
TRBV14 | CASSPRAGGSGELFF
TRBV11-2 | CASSVDSANQPQHF
TRBV2 | CASRGTGLSNQPQHF
TRBV6-1 | CASSEGSSSYNEQFF
TRBV5-1 | CASSTDGLNYGYTF
TRBV25-1 | CASSPGTGKVGYTF
TRBV19 | CASSIPGAYEQYF
TRBV18 | CASSPGLSSYNEQFF
TRBV6-5 | CASSYGGLYNSPLHF
TRBV2 | CAGEVGANVLTF
TRBV28 | CASSLGTGSGANVLTF